This TCR beta chain was identified in a study of T cells in Graves' hyperthyroidism and ophthalmopathy (dated by TCRdb to about 2019). Turning to the overall study: Peripheral blood was sampled at the time of initial diagnosis, prior to any treatment. The paper reports TCR Vbeta CDR3 sequencing of roughly 140 peripheral blood samples: 40 or so ophthalmopathy, roughly 80 hyperthyroidism and roughly 17 progressor patients. After blood sampling, hyperthyroidism patients were treated with methimazole at a starting dose of 30 mg daily, and ophthalmopathy patients were treated with high-dose intravenous methylprednisolone. TCR V-J signatures able to tell the groups apart were searched for in a discovery cohort of 100 patients, of whom around 42 had Graves' ophthalmopathy and around 58 had stable Graves' hyperthyroidism. In addition, the study compared T-cell repertoires in thyroid tissue and in blood from roughly 6 Graves' hyperthyroidism patients. Prospective prediction of ophthalmopathy was tested in an independent validation cohort of approximately 18 hyperthyroidism patients and 17 patients who later progressed to ophthalmopathy. The 100 or so discovery patients were divided at random into training and test sets in a 7:3 ratio.

This clonotype was seen more than once but under ten times. Its antigen specificity is not known. Per-nucleotide qualities are absent, and no much larger clonotype sits a single base away. The CDR3 measures 15 amino acids from cysteine to phenylalanine. Only the CDR3 region is kept as DNA, spanning 45 bases read in frame from base 1. V and J are trimmed by 5 bases and 7 bases, and the gene matches miss 6 bases of the junction. The germline V gene specifies SGDLS as CDR1 and YYNGEE as CDR2. What the research found in general, with its limitations: In validation, the model predicted progression to ophthalmopathy with around 71% sensitivity and around 72% specificity, a median of around 6.6 months before onset. Most expanded thyroid clonotypes (frequency above 0.001) were also detected in blood, suggesting blood repertoires may reflect thyroid immune responses. Sample size was not statistically predetermined, and investigators were not blinded to group allocation. A 13 V-J signature model separated ophthalmopathy from stable hyperthyroidism, with roughly 88% sensitivity and 81% to 82% specificity in cross-validation and 80%/75% in testing.

In the ophthalmopathy patients, disease was moderately to severely active, with a Clinical Activity Score of 3 or more, a NOSPECS grade of 4 or more, and a duration of less than 3 months. Any patient with an uncontrolled infection, another autoimmune disease, pregnancy or lactation was excluded. Diagnoses were established on the basis of clinical symptoms, serum thyroxine and TRAb, thyroid ultrasound, and orbital computed tomography. Ficoll-Paque density gradient centrifugation was used to isolate PBMCs from under 11 ml of fresh peripheral blood. Total RNA was extracted with Trizol reagent, and quality was checked on an Agilent 2100 Bioanalyzer. Amplification of TCR beta CDR3 regions was carried out from RNA transcripts. The first round of RT-PCR for the TCR CDR3 was performed with the HTBI primer set and the Qiagen OneStep RT-PCR kit. A second multiplex PCR round built the libraries, followed by size selection and purification. Libraries were sequenced paired-end with 100 bp reads on an Illumina HiSeq2000. From the authors' description of their analysis: SOAPnuke was used to process the raw data, throwing out any read that contained adapters or uncalled bases, had a mean Phred below 15, or lacked an exact constant-primer or identifier match. High-quality paired reads were merged with COPE v1.2.5, and unique nucleotide sequences were defined as clonotypes. Clonotypes were aligned to IMGT TRBV, TRBD and TRBJ reference segments using MiTCR v1.1. The analysis included only V-J combinations with a frequency above 0.0001, which together covered around 99% of the repertoires. The TCS score was defined as F50 (clonal expansion) divided by E x V (chaos), with BLOSUM62-based TCRdist calculated between CDR3 peptides within each V-J. Welch's t-statistics and random forest reduced roughly 530 V-J features to 10 to 15, which were used in a naive Bayes classifier (R e1071). Clones were called with MiXCR by TCRdb after fastp trimmed the public reads at Q25, and only in-frame beta chains were retained. Each CDR3 protein appears once, grouped with its most common genes and DNA. TCRdb, not the original authors, processed these V and J calls. The sample table contains roughly 250,000 distinct CDR3 sequences; only one count was recorded for about a sixth of them. 25% to 30% of the sample goes to the ten largest clones.

The sample was blood. The chain is encoded by TRBV9 joined to TRBJ2-2; TRBD1 aligns with 12 central bases. This clonotype was obtained from a woman under 30 with Graves' ophthalmopathy. The CDR3 reads as follows: CASREGQGAYGELFF. DNA sequence: TGTGCCAGCAGAGAGGGACAGGGGGCATACGGGGAGCTGTTTTTT.